The 30 T cell receptor beta chains in this list originate from one sample, sequenced in a study of shared clonotypes between healthy human individuals. TCRdb's table, derived via immunoSEQ multiplex PCR, lists solely in-frame clones and lacks some. This table holds about 1 million clones, approximately 80% found once. Sequenced sample: memory CD4+ T cells from PBMCs. Described subset: CD45RA-negative fraction. Receptor source: a man between 18 and 29 years old in good health. Some clones in this sample may be carry-over from other donors' samples.

The J gene is TRBJ2-7, the V gene TRBV18, with D hard to call. The CDR3 runs 13 residues. Between the trimmed V and J ends, which lost 2 bases and 0 bases, there was a span of 5 bases. Germline CDR1 KGHSH, CDR2 LQKENI. Here the CDR3 reads CASSPGVSYEQYF. The CDR3, as DNA: TGTGCCAGCTCACCAGGGGTCTCCTACGAGCAGTACTTC.

The gene calls are TRBV9 and TRBJ2-7; tentatively, D is TRBD2 (6 bases). This CDR3 has 15 amino acids. V shed 4 bases and J shed 5 bases, with 19 bases lying between them. Germline CDR1 SGDLS, CDR2 YYNGEE. CDR3 DNA: TGTGCCAGCAGCACTCGGGGCGGGGTTTGGGACGAGCAGTACTTC. As protein: CASSTRGGVWDEQYF.

With regard to this clone: A read error may explain this, as a much larger clone is one base away. Additional DNA sequences in this sample encode the identical CDR3. The J gene is TRBJ1-5, the V gene TRBV7-2; tentative D call: TRBD1 (5 bases). Trimming cost V 5 bases and J 7 bases, with 12 bases left between them. There are 13 residues in the CDR3. CDR1 and CDR2 from the germline V gene are SGHTA and FQGNSA. The CDR3 spells CASSGTGSQPQHF. DNA for the CDR3: TGTGCCAGCAGCGGGACGGGGAGCCAGCCCCAGCATTTT.

V is TRBV10-1 and J is TRBJ2-7; TRBD1 matches at 10 bases. Per the germline V gene, CDR1 is WNHNN and CDR2 is SYGVQD (reference sequence). V lost 6 bases and J lost 1; bases outside the gene matches: 9. The CDR3 runs 16 residues. CDR3 residues: CASRSIGQGVSYEQYF. CDR3 nucleotides: TGCGCCAGCAGGTCTATTGGACAGGGGGTTTCCTACGAGCAGTACTTC.

The V gene is TRBV27, the J gene TRBJ2-5, with TRBD1 matching 9 bases. V lost 5 bases, J lost 4 bases, and 23 bases stayed unmatched. Germline CDR1 reads MNHEY; CDR2 reads SMNVEV (reference sequence). CDR3 length: 20 residues. Here the CDR3 reads CASSRWASYPGQGGSETQYF. The DNA for the CDR3 is TGTGCCAGCAGTCGTTGGGCGTCTTACCCGGGACAGGGTGGGTCAGAGACCCAGTACTTC.

This clone showed up just a few times. The J gene is TRBJ1-5, the V gene TRBV7-9; the D gene is possibly TRBD1 (5 bases). CDR1 and CDR2 from the germline V gene are SEHNR and FQNEAQ (reference sequence). Trimming left V 6 bases short and J 2 bases short, with 17 bases between. The CDR3 is 16 residues long. The CDR3 DNA sequence: TGTGCCAGCAGTCCGGGACTCGGAGGTGGCAATCAGCCCCAGCATTTT. Translation: CASSPGLGGGNQPQHF.

The V call is TRBV4-3, the J call TRBJ1-1, with a possible D match to TRBD1 (5 bases). Germline V CDR1 and CDR2: LGHNA, YSLEER. The CDR3 runs 13 residues. V was pared by 0 bases and J by 6 bases, with 8 bases between. The CDR3 loop reads CASSQDLGAEAFF. In nucleotides, the CDR3 is TGCGCCAGCAGCCAAGATTTGGGGGCTGAAGCTTTCTTT.

The chain couples TRBV4-1 to TRBJ1-5; maybe TRBD1 (6 bases). Trimming removed 0 bases at V and 6 bases at J, with 12 bases between. This CDR3 is 15 amino acids long. The V gene's germline CDR1 is MGHRA and CDR2 YSYEKL. CDR3 region: CASSQEHRARQPQHF. CDR3 coding DNA: TGCGCCAGCAGCCAAGAGCACAGGGCCCGTCAGCCCCAGCATTTT.

CDR3 residues: CASSKAGPGTPSEQYF. The CDR3 DNA follows: TGTGCCAGCAGCAAAGCGGGACCGGGGACTCCTAGTGAGCAGTACTTC. This chain links TRBV21-1 with TRBJ2-7; the D call of TRBD2 is as the table states it, not checked on the DNA. TRBV21-1 is noted as a pseudogene. The CDR3 runs to 16 residues.

This clone turned up a few times. The chain links TRBV6-6 to TRBJ2-5; TRBD2 might be the D (6 bases). Looked up from germline, CDR1 is MNHNY and CDR2 is SVGAGI (reference sequence). The CDR3 runs to 12 residues. The V end was cut by 8 bases, the J end by 5 bases, with 12 bases between. The CDR3 nucleotides read TGTGCCAGCGGGGGGACGGTGGAGACCCAGTACTTC. Amino acids: CASGGTVETQYF.

Written as DNA, the CDR3 is TGCGCCAGCAGCTCCGGACAGGGGACGAGCTCCTACAATGAGCAGTTCTTC. It codes for CASSSGQGTSSYNEQFF. J is TRBJ2-1 and V is TRBV5-1; 9 bases fit TRBD1. The CDR3 is made up of 17 amino acids. Losses at the gene ends were 3 bases for V and 0 bases for J; bases not matched to a gene: 7. In germline, CDR1 is SGHRS, CDR2 YFSETQ.

This clone occurred once. This chain links TRBV5-8 with TRBJ2-7; no reliable D call. The CDR3 has 15 amino acids. V was trimmed by 0 bases and J by 0 bases, leaving 10 bases between them. CDR1 is SGHTS, CDR2 YDEGEE, per germline. DNA for the CDR3: TGTGCCAGCAGCTTGGAGTGGCAGAACTCCTACGAGCAGTACTTC. Protein product: CASSLEWQNSYEQYF.

This clone has only a few counts. This chain links TRBV5-1 with TRBJ2-1, with 13 bases that match TRBD2. With 4 bases clipped from V and 7 bases from J, the junction kept 11 bases outside the gene matches. Germline V gene data show CDR1 as SGHRS and CDR2 as YFSETQ. The CDR3 contains 17 residues. The CDR3 DNA is TGCGCCAGCAGCGAGGGACTAGCGGGATGGTCTCGGAATGAGCAGTTCTTC. Encoded protein: CASSEGLAGWSRNEQFF.

V and J are TRBV6-1 and TRBJ2-7; 9 positions agree with TRBD1. Germline assignment: CDR1 MNHNS and CDR2 SASEGT. The CDR3 runs to 16 residues. V lost 0 bases, J lost 7 bases, and 10 bases stayed unmatched. CDR3 protein: CASSEAPTGGGWEQYF. Written as DNA, the CDR3 is TGTGCCAGCAGTGAAGCGCCAACAGGGGGCGGTTGGGAGCAGTACTTC.

The chain links TRBV5-1 to TRBJ2-1; 12 bases match TRBD1. CDR3 length: 15 amino acids. CDR1 and CDR2 (germline): SGHRS, YFSETQ. V was clipped by 5 bases and J by 10 bases; unmatched bases: 10. This CDR3 is CASSSQGQGAGEQFF. DNA of the CDR3: TGCGCCAGCAGTTCCCAGGGACAGGGGGCTGGCGAGCAGTTCTTC.

This clone has a single count. This chain uses TRBV27 with TRBJ1-2; D uncertain. From germline, CDR1 is MNHEY and CDR2 SMNVEV (reference sequence). CDR3 size: 15 residues. V lost 3 bases, J lost 2 bases, and 13 bases lay in between. The CDR3 coding sequence is TGTGCCAGCAGTTTTTGGGGTCGACGCAACTATGGCTACACCTTC. Protein product: CASSFWGRRNYGYTF.

The chain uses TRBV19 and TRBJ1-1, with 7 bases fitting TRBD1. This CDR3 has 17 residues. CDR1 and CDR2 from the germline V gene are LNHDA and SQIVND (reference sequence). Trimming removed 5 bases from V and 3 bases from J; junction bases left unmatched: 15. The CDR3 bases are TGTGCCAGTAGTGGAGCGGAACAGGGGCGAGGGTACACTGAAGCTTTCTTT. Amino acids: CASSGAEQGRGYTEAFF. Full variable domain (rest looked up from reference TRBV19 and TRBJ1-1): DGGITQSPKYLFRKEGQNVTLSCEQNLNHDAMYWYRQDPGQGLRLIYYSQIVNDFQKGDIAEGYSVSREKKESFPLTVTSAQKNPTAFYLCASSGAEQGRGYTEAFFGQGTRLTVV.

This chain links TRBV5-1 with TRBJ2-5; D unclear. The germline CDR1 and CDR2 sequences are SGHRS and YFSETQ. Trimming left V 0 bases short and J 5 bases short, with 11 bases between. This CDR3 has 14 residues. The CDR3 protein is CASSLASVRETQYF. In nucleotides, the CDR3 is TGCGCCAGCAGCTTGGCTTCAGTCCGGGAGACCCAGTACTTC.

A single count supports this clone. This chain connects TRBV28 to TRBJ2-3; the D is unclear. The V end lost 3 bases, the J end lost 1 base, and 8 bases lay between the germline ends. Per germline, CDR1 MDHEN and CDR2 SYDVKM. This CDR3 region has 14 residues. CDR3 sequence reads: CASSFSDGTDTQYF. The CDR3 DNA is TGTGCCAGCAGTTTCTCCGACGGCACAGATACGCAGTATTTT.

This chain uses TRBV30 with TRBJ1-4, with TRBD1 identical over 7 bases. CDR3 length: 14 residues. V lost 0 bases, J lost 8 bases, and 6 bases stayed unmatched. The germline CDR1 and CDR2 sequences are GTSNPN and SVGIG (reference sequence). The CDR3 sequence is CAWSVRSGGEKLFF. DNA for the CDR3: TGTGCCTGGAGTGTACGGTCAGGGGGGGAAAAACTGTTTTTT.

The chain links TRBV25-1 to TRBJ2-1; 14 bases fit TRBD2. This CDR3 spans 17 amino acids. Trimming removed 1 base from V and 9 bases from J; junction bases left unmatched: 8. Germline V lookup: CDR1 MGHDK, CDR2 SYGVNS. As DNA, the CDR3 is TGTGCCAGCAGTGAATTTACCTGGACTAGCGGGAGGCGTGAGCAGTTCTTC. It codes for CASSEFTWTSGRREQFF.

This chain links TRBV4-1 with TRBJ2-2, with D possibly TRBD2 on 7 matching bases. CDR1 and CDR2 (germline): MGHRA, YSYEKL. Trimming removed 4 bases from V and 3 bases from J, with 18 bases in between. The CDR3 contains 17 residues. This CDR3 is CASSRAAGARDTGELFF. The CDR3 DNA sequence: TGCGCCAGCAGCCGGGCCGCGGGGGCCCGTGACACCGGGGAGCTGTTTTTT.

The chain uses TRBV9 and TRBJ1-4, with 10 bases aligning to TRBD1. Germline assignment: CDR1 SGDLS and CDR2 YYNGEE. Germline trimming cut 1 base from V and 8 bases from J; bases unmatched to any gene: 5. CDR3 length: 15 amino acids. This CDR3 is CASSVSGTGEEKLFF. CDR3 nucleotide sequence: TGTGCCAGCAGCGTAAGCGGGACAGGGGAGGAAAAACTGTTTTTT.

The J gene is TRBJ1-1, the V gene TRBV27; TRBD1 is a possible D gene (5 bases). V dropped 2 bases and J dropped 5 bases, with 12 bases sitting between them. Germline V gene lookup returns CDR1 MNHEY and CDR2 SMNVEV (reference sequence). The CDR3 contains 14 residues. The CDR3 sequence: CASSLTGRGTEAFF. CDR3 nucleotides: TGTGCCAGCAGTTTAACGGGGCGCGGGACTGAAGCTTTCTTT.

The genes are TRBV23-1 and TRBJ2-7; D unresolved. TRBV23-1 is an open reading frame whose function is uncertain. This CDR3 has 12 residues. Deletions cut 4 bases from V and 3 bases from J, with 7 bases between. CDR3 sequence: CASSPQFYEQYF. DNA of the CDR3: TGCGCCAGCAGTCCGCAGTTCTACGAGCAGTACTTC.

The chain links TRBV29-1 to TRBJ2-3; 7 bases map to TRBD2. Germline V gene data show CDR1 as SQVTM and CDR2 as ANQGSEA. CDR3 size: 13 residues. The V and J ends lost 4 bases and 6 bases, in that order; junction bases with no gene match: 7. The CDR3 nucleotides are TGCAGCGTTGGAGGGCTGGGAGGGGATACGCAGTATTTT. Translation gives CSVGGLGGDTQYF.

The J gene is TRBJ1-1, the V gene TRBV19; TRBD1 might be the D (6 bases). This CDR3 is 15 amino acids long. Germline values: CDR1 LNHDA, CDR2 SQIVND (reference sequence). Trimming shortened V by 3 bases and J by 5 bases, and 16 bases separated the two germline ends. Here the CDR3 DNA reads TGTGCCAGTAGTATTAGGGAGGGGGTTGTTACTGAAGCTTTCTTT. Protein: CASSIREGVVTEAFF.

The genes are TRBV9 and TRBJ2-2; 8 bases align to TRBD2. After removal of 5 bases from V and 3 bases from J, the junction contained 12 bases not matched to a gene. CDR3 size: 17 residues. Germline-derived CDR1 and CDR2 are SGDLS and YYNGEE. The CDR3 region has the DNA TGTGCCAGCAGTATTTTACCGGGACTAGGGGACACCGGGGAGCTGTTTTTT. The encoded protein is CASSILPGLGDTGELFF.

The chain employs TRBV7-6 and TRBJ1-1; a possible D gene is TRBD1 (6 bases). Trimming left V 3 bases short and J 4 bases short, with 9 bases between. Germline loops: CDR1 SGHVS, CDR2 FNYEAQ. This CDR3 is built from 13 residues. CDR3 in amino acids: CASSLGGLTEAFF. As DNA, the CDR3 is TGTGCCAGCAGCTTGGGGGGGCTCACTGAAGCTTTCTTT.

The rearrangement uses TRBV6-5 and TRBJ2-7; 7 nucleotides match TRBD2. The CDR3 spans 13 residues. The J segment lost 3 bases and the V segment lost 4 bases, leaving 3 bases of the junction unmatched. CDR1 is MNHEY, CDR2 SVGAGI, per germline. CDR3 DNA: TGTGCCAGCAGTTTTGGGGGGGTCTACGAGCAGTACTTC. It is translated as CASSFGGVYEQYF.